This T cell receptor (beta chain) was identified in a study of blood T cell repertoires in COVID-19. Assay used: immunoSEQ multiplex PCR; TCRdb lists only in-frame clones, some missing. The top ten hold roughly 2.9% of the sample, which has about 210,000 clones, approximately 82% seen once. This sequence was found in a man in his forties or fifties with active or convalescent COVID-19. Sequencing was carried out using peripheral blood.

The CDR3 loop reads CASSSLSGLAGAYEQYF. CDR3 bases: TGTGCCAGCAGTTCCTTGTCGGGACTAGCGGGAGCTTACGAGCAGTACTTC. The chain recombines TRBV25-1 with TRBJ2-7; 14 bases match TRBD2. J lost 4 bases, V lost 5 bases, and 10 bases had no gene match. The CDR3 consists of 17 residues. Germline CDR1 and CDR2: MGHDK and SYGVNS.